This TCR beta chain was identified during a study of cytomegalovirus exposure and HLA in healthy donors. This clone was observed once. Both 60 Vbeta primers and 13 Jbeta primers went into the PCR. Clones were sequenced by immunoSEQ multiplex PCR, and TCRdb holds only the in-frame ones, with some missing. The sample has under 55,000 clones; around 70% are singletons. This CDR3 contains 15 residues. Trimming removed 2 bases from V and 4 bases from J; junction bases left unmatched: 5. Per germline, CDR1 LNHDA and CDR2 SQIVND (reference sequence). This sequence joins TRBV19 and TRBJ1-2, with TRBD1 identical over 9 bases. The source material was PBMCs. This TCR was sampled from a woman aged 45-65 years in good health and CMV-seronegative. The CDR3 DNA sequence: TGTGCCAGTAGTATAAAAGCGGACAGGGGCTATGGCTACACCTTC. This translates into CASSIKADRGYGYTF. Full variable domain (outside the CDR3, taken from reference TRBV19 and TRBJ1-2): DGGITQSPKYLFRKEGQNVTLSCEQNLNHDAMYWYRQDPGQGLRLIYYSQIVNDFQKGDIAEGYSVSREKKESFPLTVTSAQKNPTAFYLCASSIKADRGYGYTFGSGTRLTVV.